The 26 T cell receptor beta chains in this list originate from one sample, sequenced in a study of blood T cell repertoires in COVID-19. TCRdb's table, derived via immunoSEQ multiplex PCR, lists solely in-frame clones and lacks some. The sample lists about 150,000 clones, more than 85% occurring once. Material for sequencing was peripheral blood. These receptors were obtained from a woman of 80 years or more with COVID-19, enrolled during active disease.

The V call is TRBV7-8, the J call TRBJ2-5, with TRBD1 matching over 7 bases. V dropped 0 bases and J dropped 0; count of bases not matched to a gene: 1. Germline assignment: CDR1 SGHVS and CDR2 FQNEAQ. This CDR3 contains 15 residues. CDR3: CASSLAGQYQETQYF. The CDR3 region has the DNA TGTGCCAGCAGCTTAGCGGGACAGTACCAAGAGACCCAGTACTTC.

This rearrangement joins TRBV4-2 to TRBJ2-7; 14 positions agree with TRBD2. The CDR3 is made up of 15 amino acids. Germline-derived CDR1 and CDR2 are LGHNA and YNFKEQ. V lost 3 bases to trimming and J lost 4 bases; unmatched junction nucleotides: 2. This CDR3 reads CASSQGLAGVYEQYF. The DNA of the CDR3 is TGTGCCAGCAGCCAGGGACTAGCGGGAGTTTACGAGCAGTACTTC.

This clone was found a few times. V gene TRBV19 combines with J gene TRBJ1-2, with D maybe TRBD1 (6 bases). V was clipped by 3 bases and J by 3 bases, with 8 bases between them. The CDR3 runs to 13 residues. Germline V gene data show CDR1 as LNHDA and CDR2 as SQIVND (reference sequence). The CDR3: CASSINRDYGYTF. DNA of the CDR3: TGTGCCAGTAGTATCAACAGGGACTATGGCTACACCTTC. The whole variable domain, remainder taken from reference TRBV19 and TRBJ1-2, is DGGITQSPKYLFRKEGQNVTLSCEQNLNHDAMYWYRQDPGQGLRLIYYSQIVNDFQKGDIAEGYSVSREKKESFPLTVTSAQKNPTAFYLCASSINRDYGYTFGSGTRLTVV.

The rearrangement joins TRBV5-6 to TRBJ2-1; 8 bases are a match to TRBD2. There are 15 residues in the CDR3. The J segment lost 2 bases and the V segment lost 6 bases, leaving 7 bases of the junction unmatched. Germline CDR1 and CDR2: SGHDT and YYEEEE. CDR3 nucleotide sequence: TGTGCCAGCACAAAAGCGGGACTAGCCTACAATGAGCAGTTCTTC. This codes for CASTKAGLAYNEQFF.

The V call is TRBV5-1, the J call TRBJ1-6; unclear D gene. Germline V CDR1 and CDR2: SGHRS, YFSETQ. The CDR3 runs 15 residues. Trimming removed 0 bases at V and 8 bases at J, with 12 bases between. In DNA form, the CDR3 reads TGCGCCAGCAGCTTGGGGCAGGTTGGCGATTCACCCCTCCACTTT. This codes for CASSLGQVGDSPLHF.

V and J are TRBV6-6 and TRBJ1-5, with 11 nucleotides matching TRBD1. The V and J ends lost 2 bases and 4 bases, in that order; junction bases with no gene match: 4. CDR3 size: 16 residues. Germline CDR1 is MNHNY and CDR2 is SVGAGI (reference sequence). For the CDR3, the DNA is TGTGCCAGCAGTTACGGGACAGGGGGTAGGAATCAGCCCCAGCATTTT. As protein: CASSYGTGGRNQPQHF.

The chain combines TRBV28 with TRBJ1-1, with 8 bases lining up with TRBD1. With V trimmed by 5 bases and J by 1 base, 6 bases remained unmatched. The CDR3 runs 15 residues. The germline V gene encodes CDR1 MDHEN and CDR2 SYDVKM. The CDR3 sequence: CASSATGTGNTEAFF. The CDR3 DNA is TGTGCCAGCAGTGCCACCGGGACAGGGAACACTGAAGCTTTCTTT. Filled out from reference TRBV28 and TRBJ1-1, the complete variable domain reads DVKVTQSSRYLVKRTGEKVFLECVQDMDHENMFWYRQDPGLGLRLIYFSYDVKMKEKGDIPEGYSVSREKKERFSLILESASTNQTSMYLCASSATGTGNTEAFFGQGTRLTVV.

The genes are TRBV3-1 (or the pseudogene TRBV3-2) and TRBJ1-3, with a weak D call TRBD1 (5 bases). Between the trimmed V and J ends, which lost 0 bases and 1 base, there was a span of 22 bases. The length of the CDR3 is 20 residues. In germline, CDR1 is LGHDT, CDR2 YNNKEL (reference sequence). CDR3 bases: TGTGCCAGCAGCCAAGATCTACCAGGGCCGACTAGCTTGTCTGGAAACACCATATATTTT. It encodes CASSQDLPGPTSLSGNTIYF.

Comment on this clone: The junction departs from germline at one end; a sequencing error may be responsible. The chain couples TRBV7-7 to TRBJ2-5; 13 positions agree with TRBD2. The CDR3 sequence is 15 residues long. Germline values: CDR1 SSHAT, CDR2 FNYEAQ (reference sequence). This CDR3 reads CASSLAGTSGVTQYF. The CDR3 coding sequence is TGTGCTAGCAGCTTAGCAGGGACTAGCGGGGTGACCCAGTACTTC.

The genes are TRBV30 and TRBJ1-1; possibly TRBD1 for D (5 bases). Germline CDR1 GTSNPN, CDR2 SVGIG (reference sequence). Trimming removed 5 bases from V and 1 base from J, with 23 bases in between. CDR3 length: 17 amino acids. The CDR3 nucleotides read TGTGCCTGGGAGACCCACACCGGCGCCACAGGGAACACTGAAGCTTTCTTT. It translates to CAWETHTGATGNTEAFF. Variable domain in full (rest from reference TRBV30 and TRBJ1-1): SQTIHQWPATLVQPVGSPLSLECTVEGTSNPNLYWYRQAAGRGLQLLFYSVGIGQISSEVPQNLSASRPQDRQFILSSKKLLLSDSGFYLCAWETHTGATGNTEAFFGQGTRLTVV.

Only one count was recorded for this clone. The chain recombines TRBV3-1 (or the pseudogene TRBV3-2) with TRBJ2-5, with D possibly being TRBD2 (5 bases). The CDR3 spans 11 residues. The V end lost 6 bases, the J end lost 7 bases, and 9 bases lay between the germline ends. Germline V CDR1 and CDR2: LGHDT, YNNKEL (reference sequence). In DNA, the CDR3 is TGTGCCAGCAGGCTAGCTTCGACCCAGTACTTC. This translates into CASRLASTQYF.

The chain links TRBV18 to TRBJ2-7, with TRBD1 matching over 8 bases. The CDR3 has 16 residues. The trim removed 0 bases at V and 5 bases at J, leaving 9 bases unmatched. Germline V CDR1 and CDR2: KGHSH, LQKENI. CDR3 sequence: CASSPPTSSGGNEQYF. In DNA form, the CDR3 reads TGTGCCAGCTCACCACCGACTTCCTCAGGGGGCAACGAGCAGTACTTC.

CDR3 region: CASSRSGRGYEQYF. In nucleotides, the CDR3 is TGTGCCAGCAGCCGGAGCGGGAGGGGGTACGAGCAGTACTTC. The chain uses TRBV3-1 (or the pseudogene TRBV3-2) and TRBJ2-7; TRBD2 aligns across 10 bases. V trimming: 4 bases; J trimming: 4 bases; junction bases outside the gene matches: 4. CDR1 is LGHDT, CDR2 YNNKEL, per germline (reference sequence). This CDR3 has 14 amino acids.

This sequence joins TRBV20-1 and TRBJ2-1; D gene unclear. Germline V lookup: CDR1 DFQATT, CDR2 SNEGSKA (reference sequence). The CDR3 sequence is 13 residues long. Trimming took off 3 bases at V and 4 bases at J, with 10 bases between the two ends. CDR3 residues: CSASDPRYNEQFF. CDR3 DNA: TGCAGTGCTAGTGACCCCCGGTACAATGAGCAGTTCTTC.

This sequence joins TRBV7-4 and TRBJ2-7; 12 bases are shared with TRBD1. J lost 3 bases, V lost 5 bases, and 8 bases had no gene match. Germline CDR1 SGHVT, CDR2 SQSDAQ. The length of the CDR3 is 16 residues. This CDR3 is CASSQTRDRGLYEQYF. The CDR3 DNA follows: TGTGCCAGCAGCCAGACCCGGGACAGGGGGCTCTACGAGCAGTACTTC. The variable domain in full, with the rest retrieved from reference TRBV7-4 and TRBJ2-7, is GAGVSQSPRYKVAKRGRDVALRCDSISGHVTLYWYRQTLGQGSEVLTYSQSDAQRDKSGRPSGRFSAERPERSVSTLKIQRTEQGDSAVYLCASSQTRDRGLYEQYFGPGTRLTVT.

This CDR3 is CASSSPVGAGELFF. The DNA for the CDR3 is TGTGCCAGCAGCTCGCCGGTGGGAGCCGGGGAGCTGTTTTTT. The chain uses TRBV7-2 and TRBJ2-2; D possibly corresponds to TRBD2 (5 bases). This CDR3 contains 14 residues. CDR1 is SGHTA and CDR2 is FQGNSA in the germline V gene. Deletions cut 4 bases from V and 6 bases from J, with 12 bases between. Together with reference TRBV7-2 and TRBJ2-2, the CDR3 gives the full variable domain: GAGVSQSPSNKVTEKGKDVELRCDPISGHTALYWYRQSLGQGLEFLIYFQGNSAPDKSGLPSDRFSAERTGGSVSTLTIQRTQQEDSAVYLCASSSPVGAGELFFGEGSRLTVL.

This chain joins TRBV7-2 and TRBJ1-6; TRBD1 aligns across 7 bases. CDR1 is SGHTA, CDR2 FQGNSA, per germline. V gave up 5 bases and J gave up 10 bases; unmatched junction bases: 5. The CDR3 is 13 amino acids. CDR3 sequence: CASSGTASSPLHF. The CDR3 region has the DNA TGTGCCAGCAGCGGGACAGCTTCCTCACCCCTCCACTTT. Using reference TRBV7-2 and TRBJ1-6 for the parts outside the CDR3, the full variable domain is GAGVSQSPSNKVTEKGKDVELRCDPISGHTALYWYRQSLGQGLEFLIYFQGNSAPDKSGLPSDRFSAERTGGSVSTLTIQRTQQEDSAVYLCASSGTASSPLHFGNGTRLTVT.

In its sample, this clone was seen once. CDR3 nucleotide sequence: TGTGCCAGCAGCTTTTCCGTCGTGGAGACCCAGTACTTC. It yields the protein CASSFSVVETQYF. The chain uses TRBV7-2 and TRBJ2-5, with unresolved D. V was trimmed by 3 bases and J by 5 bases, leaving 10 bases between them. Germline-derived CDR1 and CDR2 are SGHTA and FQGNSA. The CDR3 loop spans 13 amino acids.

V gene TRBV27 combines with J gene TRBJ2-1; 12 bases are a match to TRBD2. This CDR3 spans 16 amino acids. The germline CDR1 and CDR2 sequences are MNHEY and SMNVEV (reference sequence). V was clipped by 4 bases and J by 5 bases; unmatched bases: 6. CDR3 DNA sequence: TGTGCCAGCAGTTCTAAATGGACTAGCGGGGACAATGAGCAGTTCTTC. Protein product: CASSSKWTSGDNEQFF.

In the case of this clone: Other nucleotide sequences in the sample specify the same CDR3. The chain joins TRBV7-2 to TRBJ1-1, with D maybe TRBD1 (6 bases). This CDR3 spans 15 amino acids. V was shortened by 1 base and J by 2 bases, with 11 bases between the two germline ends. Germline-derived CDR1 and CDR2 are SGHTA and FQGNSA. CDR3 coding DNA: TGTGCCAGCAGCTTAGTTGGGGGCGAAAACACTGAAGCTTTCTTT. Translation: CASSLVGGENTEAFF. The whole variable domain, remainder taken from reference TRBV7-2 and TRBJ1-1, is GAGVSQSPSNKVTEKGKDVELRCDPISGHTALYWYRQSLGQGLEFLIYFQGNSAPDKSGLPSDRFSAERTGGSVSTLTIQRTQQEDSAVYLCASSLVGGENTEAFFGQGTRLTVV.

The CDR3 here is CASSLVDRGRQPQHF. The CDR3 DNA reads TGTGCCAGCAGTTTAGTAGACAGGGGAAGACAGCCCCAGCATTTT. The V call is TRBV28, the J call TRBJ1-5; 8 nucleotides line up with TRBD1. CDR3 length: 15 residues. The germline V gene has CDR1 MDHEN and CDR2 SYDVKM. J lost 7 bases, V lost 2 bases, and 7 bases had no gene match. Filled out from reference TRBV28 and TRBJ1-5, the complete variable domain reads DVKVTQSSRYLVKRTGEKVFLECVQDMDHENMFWYRQDPGLGLRLIYFSYDVKMKEKGDIPEGYSVSREKKERFSLILESASTNQTSMYLCASSLVDRGRQPQHFGDGTRLSIL.

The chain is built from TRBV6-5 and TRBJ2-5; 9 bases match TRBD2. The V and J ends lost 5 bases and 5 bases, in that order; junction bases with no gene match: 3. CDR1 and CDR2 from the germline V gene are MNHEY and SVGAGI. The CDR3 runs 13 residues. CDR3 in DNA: TGTGCCAGCAGTCTAGCGGGACTGGAGACCCAGTACTTC. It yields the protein CASSLAGLETQYF.

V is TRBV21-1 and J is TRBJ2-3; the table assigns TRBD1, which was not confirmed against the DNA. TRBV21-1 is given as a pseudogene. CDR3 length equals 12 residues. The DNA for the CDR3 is TGTGCCAGCAGCAAAGGGGCAGGAAGGCAGTATTTT. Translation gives CASSKGAGRQYF.

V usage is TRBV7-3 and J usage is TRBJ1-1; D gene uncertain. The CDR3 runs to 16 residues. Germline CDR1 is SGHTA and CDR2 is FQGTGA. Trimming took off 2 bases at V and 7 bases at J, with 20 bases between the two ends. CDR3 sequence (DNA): TGTGCCAGCAGCTTAGCACTAACTCTACTCGAGAATGAAGCTTTCTTT. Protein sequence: CASSLALTLLENEAFF.

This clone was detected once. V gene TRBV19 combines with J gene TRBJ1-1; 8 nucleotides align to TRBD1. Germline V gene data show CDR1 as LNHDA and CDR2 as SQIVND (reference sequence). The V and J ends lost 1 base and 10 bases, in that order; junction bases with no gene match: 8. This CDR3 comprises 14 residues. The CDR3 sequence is CASSIGGRGTGAFF. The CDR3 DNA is TGTGCCAGTAGTATAGGTGGCAGGGGGACAGGAGCTTTCTTT.

The CDR3 region is CATRLAGTQETQYF. The CDR3 DNA follows: TGTGCCACGAGACTAGCGGGCACGCAAGAGACCCAGTACTTC. The rearrangement joins TRBV19 to TRBJ2-5; 10 bases match TRBD2. CDR3 size: 14 residues. Germline values: CDR1 LNHDA, CDR2 SQIVND (reference sequence). The V gene end was trimmed by 10 bases and the J gene end by 2 bases; junction bases not matched to a gene: 7.